This T cell receptor beta chain was observed in a study of T cells in Graves' hyperthyroidism and ophthalmopathy. Whole-study findings and limits: Blood samples included most of the expanded thyroid clonotypes exceeding 0.001.

Trimming took 11 bases from V and 1 from J, leaving 23 bases between them. This CDR3 is 17 amino acids long. CDR1 KGHDR and CDR2 SFDVKD come from the germline V gene. About this clonotype itself: Its target is unknown.

Using RNA transcripts as the source, TCR beta CDR3 regions were amplified. The TCR CDR3 first-round RT-PCR relied on the HTBI primer set. TCRdb itself ran the multiplex PCR reads through MiXCR, one entry per CDR3 protein. The sample records around 540,000 distinct CDR3 sequences, approximately 44% being singletons. This sequence originates from a woman aged 18 to 35 with Graves' hyperthyroidism. Sequenced input: peripheral blood or thyroid tissue (not recorded which). The chain links TRBV24-1 to TRBJ1-5, with D unresolved. The DNA for the CDR3 is TGTGCCAGCAGCCGATTACGGGGAGGCCAGAGCAATCAGCCCCAGCATTTT. This codes for CASSRLRGGQSNQPQHF.